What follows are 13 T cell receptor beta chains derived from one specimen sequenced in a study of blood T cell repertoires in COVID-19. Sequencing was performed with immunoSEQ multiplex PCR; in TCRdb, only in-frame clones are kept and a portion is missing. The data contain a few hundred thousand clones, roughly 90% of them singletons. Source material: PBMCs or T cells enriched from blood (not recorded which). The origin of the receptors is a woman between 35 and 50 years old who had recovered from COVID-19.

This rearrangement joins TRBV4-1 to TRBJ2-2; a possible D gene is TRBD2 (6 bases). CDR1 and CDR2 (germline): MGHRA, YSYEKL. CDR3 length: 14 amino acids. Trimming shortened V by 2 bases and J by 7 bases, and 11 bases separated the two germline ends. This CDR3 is CASSQWEVDGELFF. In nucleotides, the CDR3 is TGCGCCAGCAGCCAATGGGAGGTTGACGGGGAGCTGTTTTTT.

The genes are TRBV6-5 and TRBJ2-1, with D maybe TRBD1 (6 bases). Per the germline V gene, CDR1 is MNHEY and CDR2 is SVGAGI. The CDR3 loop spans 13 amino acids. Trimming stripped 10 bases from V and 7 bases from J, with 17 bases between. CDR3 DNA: TGTGCCACCTCCCAATGGGGGCAGAATGAGCAGTTCTTC. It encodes CATSQWGQNEQFF.

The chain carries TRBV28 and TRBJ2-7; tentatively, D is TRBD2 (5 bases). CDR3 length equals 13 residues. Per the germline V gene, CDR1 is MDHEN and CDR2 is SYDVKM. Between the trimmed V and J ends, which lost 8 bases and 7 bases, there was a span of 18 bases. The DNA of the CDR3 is TGTGCCAGCTTGCGGGCCAAAACCGTGGAGCAGTACTTC. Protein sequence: CASLRAKTVEQYF. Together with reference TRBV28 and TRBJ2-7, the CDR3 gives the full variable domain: DVKVTQSSRYLVKRTGEKVFLECVQDMDHENMFWYRQDPGLGLRLIYFSYDVKMKEKGDIPEGYSVSREKKERFSLILESASTNQTSMYLCASLRAKTVEQYFGPGTRLTVT.

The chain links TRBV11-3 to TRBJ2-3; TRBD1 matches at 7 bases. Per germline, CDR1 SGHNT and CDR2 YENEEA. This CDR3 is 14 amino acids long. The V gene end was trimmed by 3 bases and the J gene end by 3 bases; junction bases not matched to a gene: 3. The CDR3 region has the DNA TGTGCCAGCAGCTTGGGCAGGGGGACAGATACGCAGTATTTT. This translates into CASSLGRGTDTQYF.

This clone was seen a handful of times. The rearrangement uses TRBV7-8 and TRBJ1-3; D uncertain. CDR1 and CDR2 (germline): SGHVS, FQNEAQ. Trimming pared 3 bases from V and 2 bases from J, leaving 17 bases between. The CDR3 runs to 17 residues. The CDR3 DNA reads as TGTGCCAGCAGCTTCCGGCCGACTGTCGGAGCTGGAAACACCATATATTTT. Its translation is CASSFRPTVGAGNTIYF.

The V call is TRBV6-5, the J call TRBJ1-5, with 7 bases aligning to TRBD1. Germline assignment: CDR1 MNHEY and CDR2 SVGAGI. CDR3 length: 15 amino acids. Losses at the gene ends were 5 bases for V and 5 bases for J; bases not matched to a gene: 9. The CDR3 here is CASSRNDRADQPQHF. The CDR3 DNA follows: TGTGCCAGCAGTCGCAACGACAGGGCCGATCAGCCCCAGCATTTT.

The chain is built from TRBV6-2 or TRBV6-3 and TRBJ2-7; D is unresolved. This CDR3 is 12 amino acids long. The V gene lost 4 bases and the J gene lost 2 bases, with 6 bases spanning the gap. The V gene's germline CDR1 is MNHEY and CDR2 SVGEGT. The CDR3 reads CASSWAAYEQYF. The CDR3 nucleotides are TGTGCCAGCAGTTGGGCAGCCTACGAGCAGTACTTC.

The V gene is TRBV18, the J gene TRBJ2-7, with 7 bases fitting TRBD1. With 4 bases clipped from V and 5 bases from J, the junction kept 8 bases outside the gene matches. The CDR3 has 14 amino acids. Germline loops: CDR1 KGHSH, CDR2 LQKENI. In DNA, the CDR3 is TGTGCCAGCTCACTACTGGGACAGCTTAACGAGCAGTACTTC. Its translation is CASSLLGQLNEQYF.

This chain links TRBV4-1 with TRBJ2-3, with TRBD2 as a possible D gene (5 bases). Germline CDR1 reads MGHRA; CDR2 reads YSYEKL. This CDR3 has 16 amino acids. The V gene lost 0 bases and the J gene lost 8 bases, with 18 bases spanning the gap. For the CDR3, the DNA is TGCGCCAGCAGCCAAGAAGGCTTGGCTAGGAGGTCTACGCAGTATTTT. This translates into CASSQEGLARRSTQYF.

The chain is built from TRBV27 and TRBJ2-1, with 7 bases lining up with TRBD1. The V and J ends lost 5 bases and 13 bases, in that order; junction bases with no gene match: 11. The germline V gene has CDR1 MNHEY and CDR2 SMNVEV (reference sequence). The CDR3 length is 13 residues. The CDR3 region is CASSPTPGQPQFF. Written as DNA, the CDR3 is TGTGCCAGCAGTCCAACCCCGGGACAGCCTCAGTTCTTC.

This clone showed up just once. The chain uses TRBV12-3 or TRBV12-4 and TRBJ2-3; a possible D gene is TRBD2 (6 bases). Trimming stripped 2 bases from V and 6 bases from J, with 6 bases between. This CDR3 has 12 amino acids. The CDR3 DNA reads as TGTGCCAGCAGTTTACGGGGGGATACGCAGTATTTT. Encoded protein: CASSLRGDTQYF.

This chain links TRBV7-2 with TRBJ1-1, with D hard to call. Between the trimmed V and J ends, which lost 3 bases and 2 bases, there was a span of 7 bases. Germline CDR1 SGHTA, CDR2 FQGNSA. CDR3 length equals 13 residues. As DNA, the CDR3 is TGTGCCAGCAGCTTTTCGAGAAACACTGAAGCTTTCTTT. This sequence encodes CASSFSRNTEAFF.

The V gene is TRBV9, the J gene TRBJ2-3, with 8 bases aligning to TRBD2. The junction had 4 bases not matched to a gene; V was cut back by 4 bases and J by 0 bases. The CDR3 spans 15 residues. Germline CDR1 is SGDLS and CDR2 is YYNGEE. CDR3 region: CASSSGGRSTDTQYF. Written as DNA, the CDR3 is TGTGCCAGCAGCTCGGGCGGGAGGAGCACAGATACGCAGTATTTT.